A selection of T cell receptor beta chains follows, all from one sample in a study of cytomegalovirus exposure and HLA in healthy donors. The assay was immunoSEQ multiplex PCR, and TCRdb's table has in-frame clones only and misses some. The specimen's table records 55,000 to 85,000 clones. The specimen was PBMCs. The receptor set was obtained from a woman between 25 and 40 years old in good health and CMV-seronegative. CDR3s include the opening cysteine and the closing phenylalanine or tryptophan. A D gene is named only where the DNA matches it firmly.

>.|TRBV28|TRBJ1-2
TGTGCCAGCAGTTTAAGAGGGTTTGGCTACACCTTC
CASSLRGFGYTF
>.|TRBV6-5|TRBJ1-1
TGTGCCAGCAGATTCCAACTCTACACTGAAGCTTTCTTT
CASRFQLYTEAFF
>TRBD1|TRBV5-4|TRBJ1-1
TGTGCCAGCAGCTTGGCAGGGGGCCTCGGGGCTGAAGATTTCTTT
CASSLAGGLGAEDFF
>TRBD1|TRBV18|TRBJ1-2
TGTGCCAGCTCCCCCACCGGGACAGGGAACTATGGCTACACCTTC
CASSPTGTGNYGYTF
>TRBD2|TRBV29-1|TRBJ2-5
TGCAGCGTTGAAAAGGGAGCGGGGGAGAACCAGTACTTC
CSVEKGAGENQYF
>.|TRBV9|TRBJ1-5
TGTGCCAGCAGCGACAGTCCCAATCAGCCCCAGCATTTT
CASSDSPNQPQHF
>.|TRBV4-1|TRBJ1-1
TGCGCCAGCAGCCCAGGTATGAACACTGAAGCTTTCTTT
CASSPGMNTEAFF
>.|TRBV4-2|TRBJ2-7
TGTGCCAGCAGCCAAGATACCGGTGGGAGAGCGGGCGAGCAGTACTTC
CASSQDTGGRAGEQYF
>.|TRBV28|TRBJ1-4
TGTGCCACCAGACAGGCATCCAATGAAAAACTGTTTTTT
CATRQASNEKLFF
>TRBD1|TRBV18|TRBJ2-3
TGTGCCAGCTCCACCGGACAGGGTGTTACTACGCAGTATTTT
CASSTGQGVTTQYF
>.|TRBV4-1|TRBJ2-7
TGCGCCAGCAGCCAGTCGGGACAAGGGGGTCCCTACGAGCAGTACTTC
CASSQSGQGGPYEQYF
>TRBD1|TRBV29-1|TRBJ1-2
TGCAGCGTTGAAAGACAGGGGGCAGGCTATGGCTACACCTTC
CSVERQGAGYGYTF
>.|TRBV2|TRBJ2-7
TGTGCCAGCCGGAGATATAACGAGCAGTACTTC
CASRRYNEQYF
>TRBD1|TRBV29-1|TRBJ2-3
TGCAGCGTGGGAAATCCGGGACAGGGGTTTGCAGATACGCAGTATTTT
CSVGNPGQGFADTQYF
>.|TRBV5-6|TRBJ2-3
TGTGCCAGCAGCTTTGGTACTGATACGCAGTATTTT
CASSFGTDTQYF
>TRBD2|TRBV7-3|TRBJ2-3
TGTGCCAGCAGCTCGGGACTAGCGGGGACAGATACGCAGTATTTT
CASSSGLAGTDTQYF
>TRBD2|TRBV30|TRBJ2-3
TGTGCCTGGGGGAGGGCCCCTAGCACAGATACGCAGTATTTT
CAWGRAPSTDTQYF
>TRBD1|TRBV7-3|TRBJ1-2
TGTGCCAGCAGCCCGGGGACAGGGGACTATGGCTACACCTTC
CASSPGTGDYGYTF
>.|TRBV28|TRBJ1-5
TGTGCCAGCAGTTCGGCCGTTCGGAGGTGGCCCCAGCATTTT
CASSSAVRRWPQHF
>.|TRBV6-6|TRBJ1-2
TGTGCCAGCAGTTACTCTCCGGGTATCGACTATGGCTACACCTTC
CASSYSPGIDYGYTF